One sample yielded the 20 T cell receptor beta chains listed below, sequenced in a study of blood T cell repertoires in COVID-19. Measured with immunoSEQ multiplex PCR; TCRdb has only the in-frame clones, and not every one. Of roughly 200,000 clones in the sample, over 75% were seen once. The sequenced material came from peripheral blood. Receptors were obtained from a man in his 70s with active or convalescent COVID-19.

CDR3 sequence reads: CASSLFRGHDGYTF. The CDR3, as DNA: TGCGCCAGCAGCTTGTTCAGGGGACACGATGGCTACACCTTC. The chain is built from TRBV5-1 and TRBJ1-2, with D possibly matching TRBD1 (6 bases). Germline V gives CDR1 SGHRS, CDR2 YFSETQ. The CDR3 length is 14 residues. Trimming pared 1 base from V and 6 bases from J, leaving 13 bases between.

This chain uses TRBV2 with TRBJ1-5; possible D gene TRBD1, 6 bases. The length of the CDR3 is 12 residues. Germline V gives CDR1 SNHLY, CDR2 FYNNEI. V was clipped by 5 bases and J by 5 bases, with 7 bases between them. CDR3 nucleotide sequence: TGTGCCAGCAGTCCAGGGGATCAGCCCCAGCATTTT. Encoded protein: CASSPGDQPQHF.

The chain carries TRBV4-2 and TRBJ2-3, with 8 nucleotides matching TRBD2. The CDR3 spans 18 residues. V shed 0 bases, J shed 2 bases, and the junction held 10 bases outside the gene matches. The V gene's germline CDR1 is LGHNA and CDR2 YNFKEQ. CDR3 loop: CASSQEGLTGGITDTQYF. CDR3 coding DNA: TGTGCCAGCAGCCAAGAAGGGTTAACGGGAGGGATCACAGATACGCAGTATTTT.

The rearrangement joins TRBV29-1 to TRBJ1-1; no reliable D call. This CDR3 has 13 residues. Germline lookup yields CDR1 SQVTM and CDR2 ANQGSEA. V was clipped by 4 bases and J by 6 bases, with 15 bases between them. CDR3 protein: CSVGRTNNAEAFF. The DNA of the CDR3 is TGCAGCGTTGGGAGAACGAACAACGCTGAAGCTTTCTTT.

V gene TRBV5-1 combines with J gene TRBJ2-7, with 7 bases fitting TRBD1. The CDR3 totals 13 residues. V lost 4 bases, J lost 6 bases, and 7 bases stayed unmatched. CDR1 and CDR2 (germline): SGHRS, YFSETQ. CDR3 DNA: TGCGCCAGCAGCAGCACAGGGGTTACCGAGCAGTACTTC. Residues: CASSSTGVTEQYF.

This CDR3 reads CASSQEGGFGYTF. Written as DNA, the CDR3 is TGTGCCAGCAGCCAAGAAGGGGGATTTGGCTACACCTTC. This chain joins TRBV14 and TRBJ1-2; D may be TRBD1 (6 bases). The V end was cut by 0 bases, the J end by 7 bases, with 9 bases between. CDR3 length: 13 amino acids. CDR1 SGHDN and CDR2 FVKESK come from the germline V gene.

The rearrangement joins TRBV28 to TRBJ1-6; 9 bases are a match to TRBD1. The V gene end was trimmed by 3 bases and the J gene end by 5 bases; junction bases not matched to a gene: 17. Germline V gene sequence: CDR1 MDHEN, CDR2 SYDVKM. CDR3 length equals 20 residues. The CDR3 here is CASSFDLLTGGAYHNSPLHF. The DNA of the CDR3 is TGTGCCAGCAGTTTTGACCTACTAACAGGGGGCGCCTATCATAATTCACCCCTCCACTTT.

This clone was found a few times. The rearrangement uses TRBV3-1 (or the pseudogene TRBV3-2) and TRBJ1-5, with a possible D match to TRBD1 (5 bases). The CDR3 contains 14 residues. Trimming shortened V by 1 base and J by 7 bases, and 11 bases separated the two germline ends. Germline V gene data show CDR1 as LGHDT and CDR2 as YNNKEL (reference sequence). The CDR3 coding sequence is TGTGCCAGCAGCCAAGCCAGGGAGGGACAGCCCCAGCATTTT. Protein product: CASSQAREGQPQHF.

The chain uses TRBV7-9 and TRBJ1-5; D ambiguous. The CDR3 contains 14 residues. The germline CDR1 and CDR2 sequences are SEHNR and FQNEAQ (reference sequence). Trimming stripped 6 bases from V and 0 bases from J, with 9 bases between. The CDR3, as DNA: TGTGCCAGCAGTACCTTCGGTAGCAATCAGCCCCAGCATTTT. It translates to CASSTFGSNQPQHF. Supplemented by reference TRBV7-9 and TRBJ1-5, the full variable domain reads DTGVSQNPRHKITKRGQNVTFRCDPISEHNRLYWYRQTLGQGPEFLTYFQNEAQLEKSRLLSDRFSAERPKGSFSTLEIQRTEQGDSAMYLCASSTFGSNQPQHFGDGTRLSIL.

The chain carries TRBV18 and TRBJ1-1; 7 bases agree with TRBD1. Trimming at V came to 3 bases and at J to 11 bases, leaving 9 bases not matched to a gene. The CDR3 is made up of 13 amino acids. Germline CDR1 reads KGHSH; CDR2 reads LQKENI. The CDR3 loop is CASSPAGGVSAFF. The CDR3 region has the DNA TGTGCCAGCTCACCCGCAGGGGGAGTGTCGGCTTTCTTT.

This clone was picked up one time. The J gene is TRBJ2-5, the V gene TRBV5-6; tentative D call: TRBD1 (6 bases). The CDR3 length is 15 residues. The ends were cut back, 3 bases at V and 4 bases at J, with 16 bases in the middle. CDR1 is SGHDT and CDR2 is YYEEEE in the germline V gene. The CDR3 bases are TGTGCCAGCAGCTCCCTCGTGGGGGCCGTAGAGACCCAGTACTTC. Amino acids: CASSSLVGAVETQYF.

The chain uses TRBV30 and TRBJ1-2; 8 bases agree with TRBD1. The V segment lost 3 bases and the J segment 8 bases; nucleotides outside the gene matches: 8. Germline V gives CDR1 GTSNPN, CDR2 SVGIG (reference sequence). CDR3 length: 13 amino acids. The CDR3 loop reads CAWRHQGATGYTF. The CDR3 DNA reads TGTGCCTGGAGGCACCAGGGGGCGACCGGCTACACCTTC.

A note on this clone: A junction boundary mismatches the germline segment, possibly from a read error. The chain links TRBV6-1 to TRBJ1-3; tentative D call: TRBD1 (5 bases). Looked up from germline, CDR1 is MNHNS and CDR2 is SASEGT. The CDR3 has 16 residues. In DNA, the CDR3 is TGTGCCAGCAGCGAAGCTGGAGGGGCGTCGGGAAACACCATATATTTT. Encoded protein: CASSEAGGASGNTIYF.

This clone was detected only once. This chain joins TRBV11-2 and TRBJ2-3; weak D call: TRBD1 (5 bases). The CDR3 spans 17 residues. CDR1 and CDR2 from the germline V gene are SGHAT and FQNNGV. V was trimmed by 4 bases and J by 3 bases, leaving 20 bases between them. In DNA, the CDR3 is TGTGCCAGCAGCTCACAATGGACAAGCAAGACGACAGATACGCAGTATTTT. Its protein is CASSSQWTSKTTDTQYF. The full variable domain, with the rest looked up from reference TRBV11-2 and TRBJ2-3, is EAGVAQSPRYKIIEKRQSVAFWCNPISGHATLYWYQQILGQGPKLLIQFQNNGVVDDSQLPKDRFSAERLKGVDSTLKIQPAKLEDSAVYLCASSSQWTSKTTDTQYFGPGTRLTVL.

In this sample, this clone turned up once. The junction and the germline gene differ at one end; a read error may be behind it. The genes are TRBV18 and TRBJ1-2; a weak D match, TRBD1 (6 bases). This CDR3 has 16 residues. Germline-derived CDR1 and CDR2 are KGHSH and LQKENI. This chain's CDR3 is CASSPLDSPSPYDYTF. The CDR3 DNA reads as TGTGCCAGCTCACCACTGGACAGTCCTTCCCCTTATGACTACACCTTC. The full variable domain, in which reference TRBV18 and TRBJ1-2 provide the parts outside the CDR3, is NAGVMQNPRHLVRRRGQEARLRCSPMKGHSHVYWYRQLPEEGLKFMVYLQKENIIDESGMPKERFSAEFPKEGPSILRIQQVVRGDSAAYFCASSPLDSPSPYDYTFGSGTRLTVV.

This chain uses TRBV9 with TRBJ1-5, with D possibly TRBD1 on 6 matching bases. V lost 3 bases, J lost 0 bases, and 10 bases lay in between. The CDR3 runs to 15 residues. Per the germline V gene, CDR1 is SGDLS and CDR2 is YYNGEE. The CDR3, as DNA: TGTGCCAGCAGCGGGGAACAGGGTAGCAATCAGCCCCAGCATTTT. It specifies CASSGEQGSNQPQHF.

The chain recombines TRBV2 with TRBJ1-3, with a weak D call TRBD1 (5 bases). The V gene's germline CDR1 is SNHLY and CDR2 FYNNEI. This CDR3 contains 14 residues. V was cut by 1 base and J by 1 base, with 5 bases left in between. CDR3 residues: CASSEEGSGNTIYF. CDR3 DNA sequence: TGTGCCAGCAGTGAAGAGGGGTCTGGAAACACCATATATTTT.

V is TRBV27 and J is TRBJ2-5; no firm D call. The J call is in doubt because the DNA end fits TRBJ2-7 better. The CDR3 runs to 15 residues. Per germline, CDR1 MNHEY and CDR2 SMNVEV (reference sequence). The chain's CDR3 is CASSLSGSQLYEQYF. The CDR3 DNA follows: TGTGCCAGCAGTTTATCGGGCAGTCAACTCTACGAGCAGTACTTC.

This chain joins TRBV6-4 and TRBJ2-1; TRBD1 matches 9 bases. V shed 2 bases, J shed 8 bases, and the junction held 7 bases outside the gene matches. Per germline, CDR1 MRHNA and CDR2 SNTAGT. The CDR3 length is 15 residues. CDR3 DNA sequence: TGTGCCAGCAGTGACGGGGGACAGGGTTCCCATGAGCAGTTCTTC. Its translation: CASSDGGQGSHEQFF.

For this clone: Relative to the germline gene, one junction end is altered; a read error may explain this. Other DNA sequences in this sample translate to the same CDR3. This chain links TRBV5-5 with TRBJ2-2; 9 bases agree with TRBD2. The CDR3 is made up of 17 amino acids. CDR1 and CDR2 (germline): SGHKS, YYEKEE (reference sequence). CDR3 nucleotide sequence: TGCGCCAGCAGCTGGATTCCTCGCGGGGGGGCGTCCGGGGAGCTGTTTTTT. Amino acids: CASSWIPRGGASGELFF.